The sequence of this TCR beta chain was determined in a study of beta chain features in type 1 diabetes. Study findings and constraints: Naive, central memory and Treg TCRB repertoires appeared more alike in patients than in healthy donors.

Details on this clone: Its specificity is not known.

V was trimmed by 10 bases and J by 8 bases, leaving 12 bases between them. Germline V CDR1 and CDR2: MNHEY, SVGAGI. CDR3 size: 11 residues. Every isolated RNA sample was fully reverse transcribed, so sequencing captured expressed TCRB transcripts. Some clones are missing from TCRdb's copy, which holds only in-frame ones; the method was immunoSEQ multiplex PCR. Of fewer than 350,000 clones in the sample, 7% to 9% were seen once. The sample taken for sequencing was central memory CD4+ T cells from blood. This receptor was identified in a woman between 18 and 29 years old in good health. V and J are TRBV6-5 and TRBJ2-1; tentative D call: TRBD2 (6 bases). The CDR3: CAIREFDEQFF. CDR3 nucleotides: TGTGCCATCCGGGAGTTCGATGAGCAGTTCTTC.